The clone carrying this T cell receptor (beta chain) is deemed medium-sized by its frequency. Its antigen remains unknown. The read terminates 3 residues before the CDR3 end, so the remaining end is supplied by the germline J gene. CFSE-labeled recipient PBMCs were cultured more than 5 days with irradiated graft donor PBMCs, then FACS-sorted. This specimen belongs to a study of Tregs in tolerant kidney transplant recipients. Regarding the study as a whole: This study did not directly address biological reproducibility.

Clones were sequenced by immunoSEQ multiplex PCR, and TCRdb holds only the in-frame ones, with some missing. The sample table includes a few thousand clones. Per germline, CDR1 SEHNR and CDR2 FQNEAQ (reference sequence). The CDR3 is 15 amino acids. The germline V and J ends were trimmed by 1 base and 0 bases, with 7 bases remaining between them. The clonotype originates from a human patient who received a combined kidney and bone marrow transplant. The sequencing used CD4+ T cells from blood cultured with allogeneic cells, collected before the transplant. This chain joins TRBV7-9 and TRBJ1-5; D is ambiguous. The part of the CDR3 DNA that was read is TGTGCCAGCAGCTTAGGAGACTATAGCAATCAGCCC. Its translation is CASSLGDYSNQP. The CDR3 in its entirety is CASSLGDYSNQPQHF.